The 30 T cell receptor beta chains below were found in one sample sequenced in a study of OX40 agonist ivuxolimab in advanced cancers. The method was immunoSEQ multiplex PCR; TCRdb's version includes in-frame clones alone and lacks a portion of them. Seen here are about 46,000 clones, 82% observed once, and the top ten hold about 1.8%. The specimen was CD4+ or CD8+ T cells sorted from blood, collected in a trial of the OX40 agonist ivuxolimab. Every receptor here comes from an adult with an advanced solid tumor such as melanoma, head and neck, liver or kidney cancer.

The V gene is TRBV7-6, the J gene TRBJ1-5; D not resolved. The V gene's germline CDR1 is SGHVS and CDR2 FNYEAQ. CDR3 size: 13 residues. Trimming took off 8 bases at V and 7 bases at J, with 15 bases between the two ends. The CDR3 nucleotides are TGTGCCAGCGGCGGTCTAGAAGGACAGCCCCAGCATTTT. Translated, it gives CASGGLEGQPQHF.

This clone is termed medium-sized. The chain joins TRBV11-3 to TRBJ2-7; D uncertain. CDR3 length: 13 residues. Trimming pared 0 bases from V and 6 bases from J, leaving 9 bases between. Germline CDR1 and CDR2: SGHNT and YENEEA. The DNA of the CDR3 is TGTGCCAGCAGCTTAGAATTAGCCTCCGAGCAGTACTTC. Its translation is CASSLELASEQYF.

This chain joins TRBV6-5 and TRBJ1-2; perhaps TRBD1 as D (5 bases). V dropped 9 bases and J dropped 9 bases, with 14 bases sitting between them. The CDR3 consists of 11 residues. Per the germline V gene, CDR1 is MNHEY and CDR2 is SVGAGI. The CDR3 DNA sequence: TGTGCCAGTACTGATCGGGGCAGCTACACCTTC. Its protein product is CASTDRGSYTF.

The rearrangement joins TRBV7-3 to TRBJ1-3; no reliable D call. With 6 bases removed from V and 2 bases from J, the gap between germline ends came to 14 bases. The CDR3 is 15 residues long. CDR1 is SGHTA and CDR2 is FQGTGA in the germline V gene. CDR3 sequence (DNA): TGTGCCAGCAGTTATAGCAGCGGGGCTGGAAACACCATATATTTT. It specifies CASSYSSGAGNTIYF.

The CDR3 protein is CASSFTTASGANVLTF. The CDR3 DNA is TGTGCCAGCAGTTTCACGACCGCCTCTGGGGCCAACGTCCTGACTTTC. The genes are TRBV6-5 and TRBJ2-6; D remains ambiguous. Germline V gene sequence: CDR1 MNHEY, CDR2 SVGAGI. The CDR3 runs to 16 residues. Trimming stripped 4 bases from V and 0 bases from J, with 10 bases between.

The chain employs TRBV4-2 and TRBJ2-7; 13 bases are a match to TRBD2. The V gene's germline CDR1 is LGHNA and CDR2 YNFKEQ. V lost 1 base and J lost 6; bases outside the gene matches: 3. The CDR3 loop spans 15 amino acids. The CDR3 loop reads CASSQVTSGGGEQYF. The CDR3 nucleotides read TGTGCCAGCAGCCAAGTCACTAGCGGGGGGGGCGAGCAGTACTTC.

V usage is TRBV11-2 and J usage is TRBJ2-2; either TRBD1 or TRBD2 may fit D (5 bases each). Germline loops: CDR1 SGHAT, CDR2 FQNNGV. The V end lost 2 bases, the J end lost 7 bases, and 14 bases lay between the germline ends. The CDR3 covers 15 residues. This CDR3 is CASSLQWLGGGELFF. The CDR3 nucleotides are TGTGCCAGCAGCTTACAGTGGCTTGGGGGCGGGGAGCTGTTTTTT.

The chain recombines TRBV9 with TRBJ2-2; 12 positions match TRBD1. Trimming removed 1 base from V and 5 bases from J; junction bases left unmatched: 3. Germline V gene lookup returns CDR1 SGDLS and CDR2 YYNGEE. This CDR3 region has 16 residues. The CDR3 coding sequence is TGTGCCAGCAGCGTACGGGGACAGGGGGCAACCGGGGAGCTGTTTTTT. Encoded protein: CASSVRGQGATGELFF.

This clone is medium-sized within its sample. This chain uses TRBV5-1 with TRBJ2-1; D may be TRBD2 (6 bases). V lost 4 bases, J lost 7 bases, and 12 bases lay in between. The germline V gene has CDR1 SGHRS and CDR2 YFSETQ. The CDR3 runs to 13 residues. The CDR3 spells CASSPHSGNEQFF. The CDR3 DNA reads as TGCGCCAGCAGCCCTCATAGCGGTAATGAGCAGTTCTTC.

V and J are TRBV19 and TRBJ1-2; tentatively, D is TRBD1 (6 bases). Germline V gene lookup returns CDR1 LNHDA and CDR2 SQIVND (reference sequence). This CDR3 is 14 amino acids long. V shed 8 bases and J shed 8 bases, with 21 bases lying between them. CDR3 sequence (DNA): TGTGCCAGTGGAGGCAACCAGGGGAAAGGAGGCTACACCTTC. This encodes CASGGNQGKGGYTF. Supplemented by reference TRBV19 and TRBJ1-2, the full variable domain reads DGGITQSPKYLFRKEGQNVTLSCEQNLNHDAMYWYRQDPGQGLRLIYYSQIVNDFQKGDIAEGYSVSREKKESFPLTVTSAQKNPTAFYLCASGGNQGKGGYTFGSGTRLTVV.

In nucleotides, the CDR3 is TGTGCCAGCAGCTTAAACAGGGATGGTGAAAAACTGTTTTTT. It codes for CASSLNRDGEKLFF. The J gene is TRBJ1-4, the V gene TRBV11-2; a weak D match, TRBD1 (6 bases). Germline V gene data show CDR1 as SGHAT and CDR2 as FQNNGV. The CDR3 consists of 14 residues. The ends were cut back, 2 bases at V and 7 bases at J, with 11 bases in the middle.

The gene calls are TRBV14 and TRBJ1-2, with D possibly matching TRBD1 (5 bases). Germline V CDR1 and CDR2: SGHDN, FVKESK. V lost 4 bases to trimming and J lost 1 base, with 10 bases between them. The CDR3 is 14 residues long. The CDR3 reads CASSREQVNYGYTF. CDR3 DNA sequence: TGTGCCAGCAGCCGGGAACAGGTTAACTATGGCTACACCTTC.

V is TRBV30 and J is TRBJ1-5, with D possibly matching TRBD1 (6 bases). There are 14 residues in the CDR3. The V end lost 1 base, the J end lost 6 bases, and 13 bases lay between the germline ends. Looked up from germline, CDR1 is GTSNPN and CDR2 is SVGIG (reference sequence). The chain's CDR3 is CAWSEGGGGQPQHF. For the CDR3, the DNA is TGTGCCTGGAGTGAAGGGGGGGGCGGTCAGCCCCAGCATTTT.

The chain links TRBV25-1 to TRBJ2-3; D remains ambiguous. V lost 6 bases and J lost 1, with 14 bases in between. Germline CDR1 reads MGHDK; CDR2 reads SYGVNS. The CDR3 has 15 amino acids. CDR3 in amino acids: CASSSMGAGTDTQYF. CDR3 in DNA: TGTGCCAGCAGCTCCATGGGCGCCGGCACAGATACGCAGTATTTT.

The gene calls are TRBV5-1 and TRBJ1-2, with unresolved D. This CDR3 contains 13 residues. V shed 1 base and J shed 0 bases, with 4 bases lying between them. Germline V gene lookup returns CDR1 SGHRS and CDR2 YFSETQ. CDR3 DNA sequence: TGCGCCAGCAGCTTGCAGTCTAACTATGGCTACACCTTC. Translated: CASSLQSNYGYTF.

The genes are TRBV30 and TRBJ1-6, with D unclear. Germline assignment: CDR1 GTSNPN and CDR2 SVGIG (reference sequence). The germline V and J ends were trimmed by 4 bases and 7 bases, with 5 bases remaining between them. The CDR3 length is 11 residues. The DNA for the CDR3 is TGTGCCTGGAAGGAAAATTCACCCCTCCACTTT. It is translated as CAWKENSPLHF. Combining the CDR3 with reference TRBV30 and TRBJ1-6 gives the whole variable domain SQTIHQWPATLVQPVGSPLSLECTVEGTSNPNLYWYRQAAGRGLQLLFYSVGIGQISSEVPQNLSASRPQDRQFILSSKKLLLSDSGFYLCAWKENSPLHFGNGTRLTVT.

The chain couples TRBV5-4 to TRBJ2-2; D uncertain. There are 15 residues in the CDR3. Trimming took off 5 bases at V and 3 bases at J, with 14 bases between the two ends. Germline loops: CDR1 SGHNT, CDR2 YYREEE (reference sequence). CDR3 amino acids: CASSSPPIDTGELFF. In DNA, the CDR3 is TGTGCCAGCAGTTCCCCCCCGATCGACACCGGGGAGCTGTTTTTT.

This clone was counted between two and nine times. The chain recombines TRBV2 with TRBJ1-2; no reliable D call. V lost 4 bases and J 0 bases, leaving 6 bases between the germline ends. CDR1 SNHLY and CDR2 FYNNEI come from the germline V gene. The CDR3 loop spans 13 amino acids. The DNA of the CDR3 is TGTGCCAGCAGTGCACTGGCTAACTATGGCTACACCTTC. It translates to CASSALANYGYTF.

The V and J genes are TRBV29-1 and TRBJ2-7; D is ambiguous. V was shortened by 4 bases and J by 2 bases, with 9 bases between the two germline ends. CDR3 length: 12 residues. The V gene's germline CDR1 is SQVTM and CDR2 ANQGSEA. The CDR3 loop is CSVVTGTYEQYF. In DNA form, the CDR3 reads TGCAGCGTTGTAACGGGTACCTACGAGCAGTACTTC.

CDR3 sequence: CASSLAQGRYGYTF. The CDR3 bases are TGTGCCAGCAGCTTGGCCCAAGGGCGGTATGGCTACACCTTC. V and J are TRBV5-6 and TRBJ1-2; D remains unclear. In germline, CDR1 is SGHDT, CDR2 YYEEEE. Trimming pared 0 bases from V and 5 bases from J, leaving 11 bases between. This CDR3 spans 14 amino acids.

The chain is built from TRBV4-1 and TRBJ2-1; 8 nucleotides line up with TRBD2. Germline CDR1 reads MGHRA; CDR2 reads YSYEKL. The CDR3 runs to 16 residues. V dropped 0 bases and J dropped 3; count of bases not matched to a gene: 4. The CDR3 bases are TGCGCCAGCAGCCAAGATTGGCGGGGGGTCTACAATGAGCAGTTCTTC. Encoded protein: CASSQDWRGVYNEQFF.

Note on this clone: This same CDR3 is encoded by further DNA sequences in the sample. The chain has TRBV7-8 and TRBJ2-5; TRBD2 agrees at 12 bases. V was pared by 1 base and J by 4 bases, with 1 base of the junction left unmatched. The CDR3 loop spans 15 amino acids. CDR1 is SGHVS and CDR2 is FQNEAQ in the germline V gene. CDR3 region: CASSLVLAGGETQYF. The DNA for the CDR3 is TGTGCCAGCAGCTTAGTACTAGCGGGGGGAGAGACCCAGTACTTC.

The genes are TRBV2 and TRBJ2-5, with D maybe TRBD1 (6 bases). CDR1 is SNHLY and CDR2 is FYNNEI in the germline V gene. The CDR3 has 14 residues. The V end lost 11 bases, the J end lost 1 base, and 17 bases lay between the germline ends. The CDR3 DNA reads TGTGCCGGGGGCCGAACAGGGCTCCAAGAGACCCAGTACTTC. This encodes CAGGRTGLQETQYF.

The chain links TRBV15 to TRBJ1-5, with a tentative D call TRBD1 (6 bases). In germline, CDR1 is LNHNV, CDR2 YYDKDF (reference sequence). Trimming removed 7 bases from V and 6 bases from J, with 13 bases in between. The CDR3 consists of 13 residues. CDR3 residues: CATTGDEAQPQHF. The CDR3 DNA follows: TGTGCCACCACAGGGGACGAGGCTCAGCCCCAGCATTTT.

This chain connects TRBV19 to TRBJ2-7; D might be TRBD1 or TRBD2, each matching 5 bases. Germline CDR1 and CDR2: LNHDA and SQIVND (reference sequence). Trimming left V 4 bases short and J 6 bases short, with 22 bases between. The CDR3 contains 16 residues. CDR3 bases: TGTGCCAGTAGTACTGTGTCACGTGGGGCGCGGGTCGAGCAGTACTTC. Encoded protein: CASSTVSRGARVEQYF.

The chain uses TRBV7-2 and TRBJ1-6; 8 bases map to TRBD1. The CDR3 sequence is 15 residues long. Germline CDR1 and CDR2: SGHTA and FQGNSA. V gave up 3 bases and J gave up 6 bases; unmatched junction bases: 4. CDR3 in DNA: TGTGCCAGCAGCTTGGTACAGGGGGGTAATTCACCCCTCCACTTT. Translation gives CASSLVQGGNSPLHF.

The sample holds one count of this clone. In the same sample, other DNA sequences code for this CDR3. The rearrangement uses TRBV10-1 and TRBJ1-2, with TRBD1 matching 7 bases. With 6 bases clipped from V and 4 bases from J, the junction kept 5 bases outside the gene matches. The CDR3 runs to 13 residues. Germline CDR1 and CDR2: WNHNN and SYGVQD (reference sequence). CDR3 coding DNA: TGCGCCAGCAGCCGGGACAGCACCTATGGCTACACCTTC. It codes for CASSRDSTYGYTF.

This chain uses TRBV11-2 with TRBJ2-5; D gene unclear. The germline gives CDR1 SGHAT, CDR2 FQNNGV. The germline V and J ends were trimmed by 1 base and 3 bases, with 9 bases remaining between them. The CDR3 spans 14 residues. CDR3 in DNA: TGTGCCAGCAGCTTAGGGATTGGGGAAGAGACCCAGTACTTC. Translation gives CASSLGIGEETQYF.

This clone was seen only once. The chain employs TRBV10-1 and TRBJ1-3; D uncertain. The CDR3 covers 12 residues. The germline V gene encodes CDR1 WNHNN and CDR2 SYGVQD (reference sequence). The V gene lost 3 bases and the J gene lost 1 base, with 1 base spanning the gap. The DNA for the CDR3 is TGCGCCAGCAGTGATTCTGGAAACACCATATATTTT. It specifies CASSDSGNTIYF.

The V gene is TRBV7-9, the J gene TRBJ2-2; no definite D call. Trimming removed 0 bases at V and 8 bases at J, with 13 bases between. The CDR3 has 15 amino acids. Germline-derived CDR1 and CDR2 are SEHNR and FQNEAQ (reference sequence). The DNA for the CDR3 is TGTGCCAGCAGCTTAGCGGATGGAGCCGGTGGGGAGCTGTTTTTT. Translated, it gives CASSLADGAGGELFF.